Listed here is a single T cell receptor beta chain. Data came from immunoSEQ multiplex PCR; TCRdb stores just in-frame clones and leaves some out. This table holds about 150,000 clones, 85% to 95% found once. This specimen comes from a study of control samples from healthy donors and cancer patients. The source of this sequence is a man between 45 and 60 years old in good health. Sequencing was performed on blood.

The CDR3 DNA is TGTGCCAGCAGCCTTACCGCCCGTAATACGCAGTATTTT. It specifies CASSLTARNTQYF. V is TRBV7-6 and J is TRBJ2-3; D unresolved. Germline V gene sequence: CDR1 SGHVS, CDR2 FNYEAQ. This CDR3 is 13 amino acids long. V was trimmed by 5 bases and J by 7 bases, leaving 13 bases between them. Complete variable domain (other parts from reference TRBV7-6 and TRBJ2-3): GAGVSQSPRYKVTKRGQDVALRCDPISGHVSLYWYRQALGQGPEFLTYFNYEAQQDKSGLPNDRFSAERPEGSISTLTIQRTEQRDSAMYRCASSLTARNTQYFGPGTRLTVL.